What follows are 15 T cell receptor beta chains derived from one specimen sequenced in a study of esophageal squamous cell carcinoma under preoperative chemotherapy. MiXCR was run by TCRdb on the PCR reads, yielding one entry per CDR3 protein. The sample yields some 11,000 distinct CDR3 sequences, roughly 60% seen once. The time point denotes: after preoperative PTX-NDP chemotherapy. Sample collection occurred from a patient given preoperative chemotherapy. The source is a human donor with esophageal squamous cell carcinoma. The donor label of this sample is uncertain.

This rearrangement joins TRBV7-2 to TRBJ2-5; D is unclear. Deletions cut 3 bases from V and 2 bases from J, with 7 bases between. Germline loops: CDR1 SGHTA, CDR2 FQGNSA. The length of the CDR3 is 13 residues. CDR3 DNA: TGTGCCAGCAGCTTGATCGGGCAAGAGACCCAGTACTTC. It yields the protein CASSLIGQETQYF.

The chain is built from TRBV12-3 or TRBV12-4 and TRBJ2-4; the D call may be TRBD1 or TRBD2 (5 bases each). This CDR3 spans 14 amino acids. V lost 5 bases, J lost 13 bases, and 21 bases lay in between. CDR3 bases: TGTGCCAGCAGTCGGGGCTGTGGACAAGACACCCAGTACTTC. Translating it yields CASSRGCGQDTQYF.

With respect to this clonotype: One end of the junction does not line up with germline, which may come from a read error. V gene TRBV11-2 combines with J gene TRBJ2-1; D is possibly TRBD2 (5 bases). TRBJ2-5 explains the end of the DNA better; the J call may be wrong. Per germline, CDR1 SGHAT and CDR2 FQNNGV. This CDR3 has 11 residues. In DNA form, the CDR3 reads TGTGCCACCAGCCGAGGGGAGACCCAGTACTTC. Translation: CATSRGETQYF.

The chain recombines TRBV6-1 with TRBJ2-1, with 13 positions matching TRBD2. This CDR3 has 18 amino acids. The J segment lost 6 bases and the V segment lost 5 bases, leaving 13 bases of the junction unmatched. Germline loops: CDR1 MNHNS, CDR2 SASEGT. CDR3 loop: CASSRITSGRDLGNEQFF. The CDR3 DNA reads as TGTGCCAGCAGTCGGATTACTAGCGGGAGGGATCTCGGCAATGAGCAGTTCTTC.

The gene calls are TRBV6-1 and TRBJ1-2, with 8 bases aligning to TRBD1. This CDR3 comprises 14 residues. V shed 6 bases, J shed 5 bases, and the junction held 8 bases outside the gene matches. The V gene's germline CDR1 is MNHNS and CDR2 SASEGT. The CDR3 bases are TGTGCCAGCAGAACCAGGGGGCAAGGTTATGGCTACACCTTC. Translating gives CASRTRGQGYGYTF.

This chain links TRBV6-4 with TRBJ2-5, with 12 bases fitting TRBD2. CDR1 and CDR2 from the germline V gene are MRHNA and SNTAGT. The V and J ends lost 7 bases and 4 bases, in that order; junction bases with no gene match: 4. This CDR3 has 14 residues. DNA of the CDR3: TGTGCCAGCAATACGACTAGCGGGAGAGAGACCCAGTACTTC. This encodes CASNTTSGRETQYF.

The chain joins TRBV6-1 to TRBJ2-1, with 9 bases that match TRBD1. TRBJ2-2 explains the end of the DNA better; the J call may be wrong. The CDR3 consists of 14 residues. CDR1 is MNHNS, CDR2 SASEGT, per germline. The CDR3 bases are TGTGCCAGCAGAGACAGGGGGGCGTACAATGAGCTGTTTTTT. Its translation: CASRDRGAYNELFF.

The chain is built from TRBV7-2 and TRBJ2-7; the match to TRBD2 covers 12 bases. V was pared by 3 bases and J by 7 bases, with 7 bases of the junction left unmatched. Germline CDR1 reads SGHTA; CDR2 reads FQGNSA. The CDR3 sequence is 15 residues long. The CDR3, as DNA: TGTGCCAGCAGCTTGACTAGCGGGAGTTACAATGAGCAGTACTTC. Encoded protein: CASSLTSGSYNEQYF.

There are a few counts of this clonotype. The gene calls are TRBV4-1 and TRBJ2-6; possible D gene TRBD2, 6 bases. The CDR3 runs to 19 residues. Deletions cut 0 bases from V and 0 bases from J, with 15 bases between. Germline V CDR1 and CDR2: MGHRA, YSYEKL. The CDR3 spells CASSQDGRDWSSGANVLTF. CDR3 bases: TGCGCCAGCAGCCAAGATGGCCGGGACTGGAGCTCTGGGGCCAACGTCCTGACTTTC.

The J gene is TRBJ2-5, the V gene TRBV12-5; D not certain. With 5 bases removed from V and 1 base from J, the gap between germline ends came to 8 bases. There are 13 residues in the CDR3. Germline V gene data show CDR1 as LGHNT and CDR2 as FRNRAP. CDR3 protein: CASGPSRQETQYF. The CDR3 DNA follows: TGTGCTAGTGGTCCCTCACGCCAAGAGACCCAGTACTTC.

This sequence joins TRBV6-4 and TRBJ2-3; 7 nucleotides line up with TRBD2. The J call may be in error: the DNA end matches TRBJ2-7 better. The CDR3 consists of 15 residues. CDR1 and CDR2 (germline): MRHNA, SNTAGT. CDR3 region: CGGSIGGRGPETQYF. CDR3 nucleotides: TGTGGCGGGAGTATCGGGGGACGTGGCCCAGAGACGCAGTACTTC.

The DNA of the CDR3 is TGTGCCAGCAGCTTAGTGGCGGGAGCGGGAATGTACGAGCAGTACTTC. The encoded protein is CASSLVAGAGMYEQYF. This chain links TRBV7-2 with TRBJ2-5, with 7 bases identical to TRBD2. Gene TRBJ2-7 matches the end of the DNA better, so the J call may be wrong. The CDR3 is 16 amino acids. CDR1 is SGHTA and CDR2 is FQGNSA in the germline V gene.

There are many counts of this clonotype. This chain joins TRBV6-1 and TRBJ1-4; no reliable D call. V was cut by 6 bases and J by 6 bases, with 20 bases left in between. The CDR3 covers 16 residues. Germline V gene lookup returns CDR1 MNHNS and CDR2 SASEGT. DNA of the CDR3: TGTGCCAGCAGCGAAAGGGAGGGATCTGGGGATGAAAAACTGTTTTTT. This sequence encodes CASSEREGSGDEKLFF.

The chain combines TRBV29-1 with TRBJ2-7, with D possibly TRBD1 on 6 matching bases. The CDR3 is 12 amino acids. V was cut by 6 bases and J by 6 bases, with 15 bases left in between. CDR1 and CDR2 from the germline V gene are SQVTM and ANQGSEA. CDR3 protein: CSVPGQRGEQYF. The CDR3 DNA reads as TGCAGCGTCCCCGGACAGAGGGGCGAGCAGTACTTC.

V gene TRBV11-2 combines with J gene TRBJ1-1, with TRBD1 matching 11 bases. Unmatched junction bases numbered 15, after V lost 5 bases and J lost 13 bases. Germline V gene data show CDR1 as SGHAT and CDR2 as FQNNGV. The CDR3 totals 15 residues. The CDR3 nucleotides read TGTGCCAGCAGCAAGCGGACAGGGGGCGCTTTCGTAGGTTTCTTT. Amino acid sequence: CASSKRTGGAFVGFF.